This is a list of T cell receptor beta chains from one sample in a study of blood T cell repertoires in COVID-19. TCRdb's table, derived via immunoSEQ multiplex PCR, lists solely in-frame clones and lacks some. The sample contains about 260,000 clones, approximately 91% of which appear only once. The sample was peripheral blood. The receptors originated from a human donor in a cohort sampled during active COVID-19. The CDR3 runs from the conserved cysteine through the conserved F or W. The D gene is left open where the match is weak. Expanded clones are given a class, and other clones once, few, many or no size at all.

CDR3 protein	CDR3 DNA	D gene	clone size	J gene	V gene	CDR3 length
CASSLRLERYEQYF	TGCGCCAGCAGCTTGCGACTAGAACGGTACGAGCAGTACTTC	NA	NA	TRBJ2-7	TRBV4-1	14
CASSQTPGLGEETQYF	TGTGCCAGCAGCCAGACGCCGGGACTAGGAGAAGAGACCCAGTACTTC	TRBD2	NA	TRBJ2-5	TRBV3-1/TRBV3-2	16
CASNQSGGTGYGYTF	TGTGCCAGCAACCAATCAGGGGGCACAGGCTATGGCTACACCTTC	TRBD1	NA	TRBJ1-2	TRBV28	15
CASSNRGHSRTYNSPLHF	TGTGCCAGTAGTAACAGGGGCCACAGCCGAACCTATAATTCACCCCTCCACTTT	TRBD1	NA	TRBJ1-6	TRBV19	18
CAWQQENSPLHF	TGTGCCTGGCAACAGGAGAATTCACCCCTCCACTTT	NA	NA	TRBJ1-6	TRBV30	12
CASSSLYEQYF	TGTGCCAGCAGTTCCTTGTACGAGCAGTACTTC	NA	NA	TRBJ2-7	TRBV27	11
CASSRGTGYNYGYTF	TGTGCCAGCTCACGTGGGACAGGGTACAACTATGGCTACACCTTC	TRBD1	NA	TRBJ1-2	TRBV18	15
CASSPPQGNGYTF	TGTGCCAGCTCACCACCCCAGGGGAACGGCTACACCTTC	NA	NA	TRBJ1-2	TRBV18	13
CAWNQGAKQPQHF	TGTGCCTGGAATCAGGGGGCAAAGCAGCCCCAGCATTTT	TRBD1	NA	TRBJ1-5	TRBV30	13
CASSRRTGSGNTIYF	TGTGCCAGCAGCCGACGGACAGGCTCTGGAAACACCATATATTTT	TRBD1	NA	TRBJ1-3	TRBV5-6	15
CASRGPYEQYF	TGTGCCAGCAGGGGGCCGTACGAGCAGTACTTC	NA	NA	TRBJ2-7	TRBV6-5	11
CASKDRGNQPQHF	TGTGCCAGTAAGGACAGGGGCAATCAGCCCCAGCATTTT	TRBD1	NA	TRBJ1-5	TRBV19	13
CASTSLGGGTVNTEAFF	TGTGCCAGCACCTCCCTAGGGGGGGGAACCGTTAACACTGAAGCTTTCTTT	NA	NA	TRBJ1-1	TRBV2	17
CASSLEARVSYEQYF	TGTGCCAGCAGCTTAGAGGCCAGGGTCTCCTACGAGCAGTACTTC	NA	NA	TRBJ2-7	TRBV7-2	15
CASSLGDRDAEKLFF	TGTGCCAGCAGCTTGGGGGACAGGGATGCTGAAAAACTGTTTTTT	TRBD1	NA	TRBJ1-4	TRBV7-2	15
CASSLEQSYEQYF	TGTGCCAGCAGCTTAGAACAGTCCTACGAGCAGTACTTC	NA	NA	TRBJ2-7	TRBV7-2	13
CASSSQGDSYEQYF	TGTGCCAGCTCATCACAGGGAGATTCCTACGAGCAGTACTTC	NA	NA	TRBJ2-7	TRBV18	14
CAWSVLAWNTEAFF	TGTGCCTGGAGTGTCCTAGCGTGGAACACTGAAGCTTTCTTT	NA	few	TRBJ1-1	TRBV30	14
CASSIYTVGYGYTF	TGTGCCAGTAGTATTTACACAGTGGGCTATGGCTACACCTTC	NA	NA	TRBJ1-2	TRBV19	14